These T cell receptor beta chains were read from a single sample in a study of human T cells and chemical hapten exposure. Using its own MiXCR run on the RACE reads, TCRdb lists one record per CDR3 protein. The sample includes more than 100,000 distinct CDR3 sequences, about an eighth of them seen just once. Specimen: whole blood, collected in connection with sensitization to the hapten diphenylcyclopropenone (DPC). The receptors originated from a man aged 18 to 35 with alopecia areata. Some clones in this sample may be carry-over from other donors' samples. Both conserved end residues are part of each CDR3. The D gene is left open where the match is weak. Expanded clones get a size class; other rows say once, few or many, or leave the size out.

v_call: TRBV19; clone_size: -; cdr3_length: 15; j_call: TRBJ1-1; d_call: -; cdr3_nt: TGTGCCAGTAGTATAGAGGGCAGAATGAACACTGAAGCTTTCTTT; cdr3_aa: CASSIEGRMNTEAFF
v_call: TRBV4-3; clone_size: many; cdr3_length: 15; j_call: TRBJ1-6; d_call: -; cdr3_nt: TGCGCCAGCAGCCAACTTCCGGGACGGAATTCACCCCTCCACTTT; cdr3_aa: CASSQLPGRNSPLHF
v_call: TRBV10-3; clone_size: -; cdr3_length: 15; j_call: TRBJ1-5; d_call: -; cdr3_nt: TGTGCCATCAGTGATTTACGGGGGAGCAATCAGCCCCAGCATTTT; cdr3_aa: CAISDLRGSNQPQHF
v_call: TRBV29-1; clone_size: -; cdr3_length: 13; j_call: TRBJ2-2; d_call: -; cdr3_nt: TGCAGCGTTTCGGGACTGACCACCGGGGAGCTGTTTTTT; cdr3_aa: CSVSGLTTGELFF
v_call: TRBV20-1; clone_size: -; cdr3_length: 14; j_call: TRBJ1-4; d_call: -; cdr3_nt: TGCAGTGCTAGATTAGCTGCAACTAATGAAAAACTGTTTTTT; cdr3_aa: CSARLAATNEKLFF
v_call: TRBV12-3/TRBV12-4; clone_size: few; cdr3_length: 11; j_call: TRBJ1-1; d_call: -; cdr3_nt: TGTGCCAGCAGTCGCGGGGGGACGGCTTTCTTT; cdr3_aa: CASSRGGTAFF
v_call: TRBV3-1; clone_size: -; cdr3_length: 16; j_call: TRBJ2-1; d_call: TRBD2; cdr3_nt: TGTGCCAGCAGCCAAATCACTAGCGGGGGCAACAATGAGCAGTTCTTC; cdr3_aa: CASSQITSGGNNEQFF
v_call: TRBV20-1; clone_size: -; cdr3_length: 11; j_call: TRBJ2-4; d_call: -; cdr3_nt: TGCAGTGCTAGAGAAACATACATTCAGTACTTC; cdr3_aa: CSARETYIQYF
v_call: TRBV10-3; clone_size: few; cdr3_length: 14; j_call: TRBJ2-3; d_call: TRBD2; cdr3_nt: TGTGCCATCAGTGATGACGGGGGGGCAGATACGCAGTATTTT; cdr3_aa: CAISDDGGADTQYF
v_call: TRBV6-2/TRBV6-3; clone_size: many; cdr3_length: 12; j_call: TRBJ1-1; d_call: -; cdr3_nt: TGTGCCAGCAGTTACTCGGACACTGAAGCTTTCTTT; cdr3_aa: CASSYSDTEAFF
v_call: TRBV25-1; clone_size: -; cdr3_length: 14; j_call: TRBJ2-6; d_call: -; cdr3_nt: TGTGCCAGCAGCCAGTACTCTGGGGCCAACGTCCTGACTTTC; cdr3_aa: CASSQYSGANVLTF
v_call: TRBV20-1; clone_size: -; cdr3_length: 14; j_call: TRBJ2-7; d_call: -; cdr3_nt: TGCAGTGCTAGATGGGACCACCGACCCTACGAGCAGTACTTC; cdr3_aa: CSARWDHRPYEQYF
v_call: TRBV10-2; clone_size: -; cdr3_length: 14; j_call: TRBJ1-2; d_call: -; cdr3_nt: TGCGCCAGCCTTGGATGGACTGCGCTCTATGGCTACACCTTC; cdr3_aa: CASLGWTALYGYTF
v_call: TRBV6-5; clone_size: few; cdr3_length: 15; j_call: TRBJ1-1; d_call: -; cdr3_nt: TGTGCCAGCAGTTACTCGCCGGCCAGAAACACTGAAGCTTTCTTT; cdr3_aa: CASSYSPARNTEAFF
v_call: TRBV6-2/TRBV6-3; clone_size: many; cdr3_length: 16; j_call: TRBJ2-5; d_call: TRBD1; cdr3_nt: TGTGCCAGCAGTTCTCATCGACAGGGCGGTGGAGAGACCCAGTACTTC; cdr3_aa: CASSSHRQGGGETQYF
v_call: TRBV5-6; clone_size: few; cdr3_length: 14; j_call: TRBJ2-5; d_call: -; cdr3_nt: TGTGCCAGCAGCCGATCCGTGTACGGTGAGACCCAGTACTTC; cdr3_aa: CASSRSVYGETQYF
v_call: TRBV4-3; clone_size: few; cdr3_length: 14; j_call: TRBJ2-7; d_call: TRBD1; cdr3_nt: TGCGCCAGCAGCCACGACTGGACAGGGTACGAGCAGTACTTC; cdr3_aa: CASSHDWTGYEQYF
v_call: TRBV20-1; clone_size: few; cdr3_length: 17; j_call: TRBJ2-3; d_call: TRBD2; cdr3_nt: TGCAGTGCTAGAGATATAGCGGGGGGGCGGAGGACAGATACGCAGTATTTT; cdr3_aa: CSARDIAGGRRTDTQYF
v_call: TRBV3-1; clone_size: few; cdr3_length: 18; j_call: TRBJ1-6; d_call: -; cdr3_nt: TGTGCCAGCAGCCGGACCGAATGGGGGAGCTCCTATAATTCACCCCTCCACTTT; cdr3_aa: CASSRTEWGSSYNSPLHF
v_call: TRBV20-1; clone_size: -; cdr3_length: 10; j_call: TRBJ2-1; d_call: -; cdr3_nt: TGCAGTGCGGCGATGGATGAGCAGTTCTTC; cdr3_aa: CSAAMDEQFF
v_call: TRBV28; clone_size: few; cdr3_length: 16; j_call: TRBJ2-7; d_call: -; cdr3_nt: TGTGCCAGCAGTTTTCAACGGGGACAAGTAGCCTACGAGCAGTACTTC; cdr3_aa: CASSFQRGQVAYEQYF
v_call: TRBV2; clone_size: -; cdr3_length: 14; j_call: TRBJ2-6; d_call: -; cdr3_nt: TGTGCCAGCAGAAGGAGCTCTGGGGCCAACGTCCTGACTTTC; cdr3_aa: CASRRSSGANVLTF
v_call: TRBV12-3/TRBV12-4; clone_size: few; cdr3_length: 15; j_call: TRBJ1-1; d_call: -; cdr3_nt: TGTGCCAGCAGTTTAGGGCGGGTAGGGAGCACTGAAGCTTTCTTT; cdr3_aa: CASSLGRVGSTEAFF
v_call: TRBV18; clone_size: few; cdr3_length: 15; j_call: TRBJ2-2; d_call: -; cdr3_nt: TGTGCCAGCTCACCGAGGACAACGAACACCGGGGAGCTGTTTTTT; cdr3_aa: CASSPRTTNTGELFF
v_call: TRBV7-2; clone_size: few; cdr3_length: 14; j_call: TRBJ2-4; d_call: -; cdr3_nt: TGTGCCAGCAGCCCCGGGACTCGTAAAAACATTCAGTACTTC; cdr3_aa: CASSPGTRKNIQYF
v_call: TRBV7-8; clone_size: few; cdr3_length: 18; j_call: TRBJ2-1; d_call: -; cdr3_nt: TGTGCCAGCAGCCTTAAGCGCCCACTGACTGGCGGACGGATCGAGCAGTTCTTC; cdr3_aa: CASSLKRPLTGGRIEQFF